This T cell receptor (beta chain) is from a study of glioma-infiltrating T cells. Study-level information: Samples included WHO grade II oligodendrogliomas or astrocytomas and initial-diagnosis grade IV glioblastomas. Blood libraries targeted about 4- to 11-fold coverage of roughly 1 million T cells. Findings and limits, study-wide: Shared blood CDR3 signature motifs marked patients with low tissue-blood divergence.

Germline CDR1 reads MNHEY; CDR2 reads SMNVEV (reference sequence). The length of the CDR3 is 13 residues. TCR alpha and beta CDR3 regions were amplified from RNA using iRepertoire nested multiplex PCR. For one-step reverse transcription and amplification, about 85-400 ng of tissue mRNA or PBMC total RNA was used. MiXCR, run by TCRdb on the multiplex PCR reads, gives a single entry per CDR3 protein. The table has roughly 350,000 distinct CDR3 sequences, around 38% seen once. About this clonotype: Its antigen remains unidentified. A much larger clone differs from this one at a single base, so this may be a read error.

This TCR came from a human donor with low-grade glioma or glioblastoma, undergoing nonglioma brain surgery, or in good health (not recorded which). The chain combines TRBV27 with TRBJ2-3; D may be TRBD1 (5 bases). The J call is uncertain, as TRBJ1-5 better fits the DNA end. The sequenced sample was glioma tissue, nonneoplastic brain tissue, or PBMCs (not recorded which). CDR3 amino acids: CASSPRTSGGQHF. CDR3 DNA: TGTGCCAGCAGTCCCCGGACTAGCGGGGGACAGCATTTT.